Listed below are T cell receptor beta chains from one sample, sequenced in a study of blood T cell repertoires in COVID-19. Data came from immunoSEQ multiplex PCR; TCRdb stores just in-frame clones and leaves some out. This table holds a few hundred thousand clones, 75% to 90% found once. Sequencing input: PBMCs or T cells enriched from blood (not recorded which). The receptors were sampled from a woman aged 35 to 49 who had recovered from COVID-19. Both conserved end residues are part of each CDR3.

V gene,CDR3 protein
TRBV4-3,CASSQGLRGSEQYF
TRBV6-5,CASSGQSVGNTEAFF
TRBV3-1/TRBV3-2,CASSFAGLAGHEQFF
TRBV10-3,CAISERQLEEAFF
TRBV9,CASSARTSGSHETQYF
TRBV5-1,CASSSGVKYSGRSQETQYF
TRBV5-1,CASTRDGGDTEAFF
TRBV28,CASSLAGQGGEKLFF
TRBV20-1,CSAPDLGEQFF
TRBV6-2/TRBV6-3,CASSQGLATQYF
TRBV6-2/TRBV6-3,CASSYASGRAAGELFF
TRBV11-2,CASSLYRGSTDTQYF
TRBV11-3,CASSRQGNYGYTF
TRBV7-9,CASSSPGTGAEAFF
TRBV29-1,CSVEVAAYEQYF
TRBV5-1,CASSRDRSGLEQYF
TRBV19,CASSIPANYGYTF
TRBV6-5,CASSPPTGPGYTF
TRBV5-4,CASSPGGFKTQYF
TRBV6-5,CASRRTGGADYGYTF
TRBV29-1,CSVEVGQASGAFF
TRBV15,CATSSPGQANTEAFF
TRBV9,CASSEQGSGNTIYF
TRBV28,CASSPRPGEQYF
TRBV4-3,CASSQDGGSQETQYF
TRBV18,CASSPQGKGSNYGYTF
TRBV6-5,CASSWRTGGFDTEAFF
TRBV7-8,CASSFWDHWTGDGSEAFF
TRBV11-2,CASSLAGSGVYNEQFF
TRBV18,CASSPWTGGAGETQYF
TRBV5-1,CASSWPGTGNEQFF
TRBV19,CASSYRDSYEQYF
TRBV6-5,CASRENVGNTIYF
TRBV18,CASSPPTGNQPQHF
TRBV29-1,CSSPIAGGLEEQYF
TRBV2,CASSELGGGYTF
TRBV6-5,CASSPLLHTEAFF
TRBV9,CASSVAGGDQPQHF
TRBV7-2,CASSFQQGAGTEAFF
TRBV10-3,CAISGPGTGSGGAFF
TRBV6-4,CANSSGTEYEQYF
TRBV27,CASSLGRGGSYEQYF
TRBV7-8,CASSLGEALTDTQYF
TRBV19,CASSIGTGALVGQYF
TRBV28,CASSPISGGYNEQFF
TRBV4-2,CASSPGGSVRNTEAFF
TRBV6-5,CASSYSINSYGYTF
TRBV9,CASSGQGVGNYGYTF
TRBV11-2,CASTLPDRGSGNTIYF
TRBV9,CASSVSSGGSTDTQYF
TRBV6-2/TRBV6-3,CASSYYRGDNRAYNNQPQHF
TRBV10-3,CAISELSPGQGFYEQYF
TRBV25-1,CASSGPTTGSGNTIYF
TRBV6-5,CASSYSPRTGEETQYF
TRBV4-3,CASSQDRGDWGDEQFF
TRBV11-2,CASSYTSGTYNEQFF
TRBV5-4,CASSLGSGSTDTQYF